What follows describes a single TCR beta chain. The source of the sample is a study of blood T cell repertoires in COVID-19. Study as a whole: Acute and convalescent COVID-19 samples came from the United States, Italy and Spain.

Assay: immunoSEQ multiplex PCR; the TCRdb copy retains only in-frame clones and omits some. The repertoire consists of 90,000 to 95,000 clones, with more than 75% occurring once and the leading ten covering 4.8%. Germline V gives CDR1 MGHDK, CDR2 SYGVNS. V gave up 6 bases and J gave up 7 bases; unmatched junction bases: 4. CDR3 length: 13 residues. This sequence was found in a woman older than 75 with active COVID-19. Input material: peripheral blood. This sequence joins TRBV25-1 and TRBJ2-1; 9 nucleotides line up with TRBD1. CDR3 DNA: TGTGCCAGCAGACAGGGGGCGGTTAATGAGCAGTTCTTC. Translation gives CASRQGAVNEQFF.